These 17 T cell receptor beta chains were sequenced from one sample in a study of shared clonotypes between healthy human individuals. Profiled with immunoSEQ multiplex PCR; TCRdb holds only in-frame clones, not every one. The sample includes more than 2 million clones, under 97% seen only once; the top ten take approximately 0.13%. What was sequenced was naive CD4+ T cells sorted from blood. Subset in this sample: CD45RA+ positively selected. The receptors were gathered from a man younger than 30 in good health.

The rearrangement uses TRBV5-4 and TRBJ1-1; D not certain. Germline V gene lookup returns CDR1 SGHNT and CDR2 YYREEE (reference sequence). This CDR3 has 15 amino acids. The V end lost 7 bases, the J end lost 0 bases, and 16 bases lay between the germline ends. CDR3 sequence reads: CASHTSAPMNTEAFF. In DNA form, the CDR3 reads TGTGCCAGCCACACCTCCGCCCCCATGAACACTGAAGCTTTCTTT.

This chain uses TRBV10-3 with TRBJ2-1, with TRBD2 matching 8 bases. V trimming: 0 bases; J trimming: 9 bases; junction bases outside the gene matches: 7. The CDR3 length is 15 residues. In germline, CDR1 is ENHRY, CDR2 SYGVKD. CDR3 in amino acids: CAISESGTRGGEQFF. The CDR3 DNA sequence: TGTGCCATCAGTGAGTCCGGGACTAGAGGAGGTGAGCAGTTCTTC.

The genes are TRBV6-5 and TRBJ2-5, with D maybe TRBD2 (6 bases). Trimming pared 0 bases from V and 5 bases from J, leaving 16 bases between. CDR1 and CDR2 from the germline V gene are MNHEY and SVGAGI. This CDR3 has 16 residues. In DNA form, the CDR3 reads TGTGCCAGCAGTTACTCGGGCGTTTCGGGGGTTGAGACCCAGTACTTC. It specifies CASSYSGVSGVETQYF.

The chain combines TRBV2 with TRBJ1-5; D is unresolved. The V end was cut by 1 base, the J end by 6 bases, with 10 bases between. The CDR3 has 14 residues. Germline values: CDR1 SNHLY, CDR2 FYNNEI. The CDR3 sequence: CASSEGVGPQPQHF. CDR3 nucleotide sequence: TGTGCCAGCAGTGAAGGGGTAGGGCCTCAGCCCCAGCATTTT.

This clone was seen once. The chain combines TRBV21-1 with TRBJ2-7; the table's D call, TRBD1, has no DNA check behind it. TRBV21-1 is deemed a pseudogene. This CDR3 comprises 14 residues. The CDR3: CASSKGADTYEQYF. CDR3 nucleotides: TGTGCCAGCAGCAAAGGGGCCGATACCTACGAGCAGTACTTC.

Notes on this clone: Other nucleotide sequences from this sample produce the same CDR3. The V call is TRBV7-2, the J call TRBJ1-2; no reliable D call. Trimming took off 1 base at V and 4 bases at J, with 4 bases between the two ends. CDR1 is SGHTA, CDR2 FQGNSA, per germline. This CDR3 spans 12 amino acids. The CDR3 here is CASSLVSYGYTF. CDR3 nucleotide sequence: TGTGCCAGCAGCTTAGTGAGCTATGGCTACACCTTC.

This clone was seen a single time. Other DNA sequences within the sample encode an identical CDR3. The chain links TRBV7-3 to TRBJ2-2; D is undetermined. The CDR3 length is 12 residues. V was cut by 5 bases and J by 3 bases, with 4 bases left in between. Germline V CDR1 and CDR2: SGHTA, FQGTGA. The CDR3 region has the DNA TGTGCCAGCAGCCCTTACACCGGGGAGCTGTTTTTT. Encoded protein: CASSPYTGELFF.

The V gene is TRBV30, the J gene TRBJ2-5; 8 bases match TRBD2. The CDR3 is 13 amino acids. The junction had 10 bases not matched to a gene; V was cut back by 8 bases and J by 5 bases. Per germline, CDR1 GTSNPN and CDR2 SVGIG (reference sequence). In DNA, the CDR3 is TGTGCCGGCACCGGGGGGGCCTCGGAGACCCAGTACTTC. This codes for CAGTGGASETQYF.

The chain is built from TRBV19 and TRBJ1-5, with 7 bases identical to TRBD1. The CDR3 spans 16 residues. The germline V gene encodes CDR1 LNHDA and CDR2 SQIVND (reference sequence). V was clipped by 3 bases and J by 2 bases; unmatched bases: 7. CDR3 DNA: TGTGCCAGTAGTATTACCAGGACAGGCCGCAATCAGCCCCAGCATTTT. Protein product: CASSITRTGRNQPQHF.

Only one count was recorded for this clone. The chain links TRBV4-2 to TRBJ2-7; 7 bases line up with TRBD2. Per the germline V gene, CDR1 is LGHNA and CDR2 is YNFKEQ. Losses at the gene ends were 0 bases for V and 6 bases for J; bases not matched to a gene: 11. The CDR3 is 16 amino acids. The CDR3 loop is CASSQEGEGVSGEQYF. DNA of the CDR3: TGTGCCAGCAGCCAAGAAGGGGAGGGCGTCTCGGGCGAGCAGTACTTC.

This rearrangement joins TRBV29-1 to TRBJ1-1, with 12 bases aligning to TRBD1. The CDR3 is 14 amino acids. V trimming: 6 bases; J trimming: 7 bases; junction bases outside the gene matches: 9. Germline CDR1 SQVTM, CDR2 ANQGSEA. The CDR3 nucleotides read TGCAGCGTCGCTGACCGGGACAGGGGGCTTGAAGCTTTCTTT. Protein product: CSVADRDRGLEAFF.

Only one count was recorded for this clone. The J gene is TRBJ2-7, the V gene TRBV2; perhaps TRBD2 as D (6 bases). CDR1 and CDR2 from the germline V gene are SNHLY and FYNNEI. V was trimmed by 7 bases and J by 3 bases, leaving 13 bases between them. There are 13 residues in the CDR3. CDR3 in DNA: TGTGCCAGCACTGGGACTGGTTACTACGAGCAGTACTTC. Amino acid sequence: CASTGTGYYEQYF.

This chain links TRBV5-1 with TRBJ2-5; D is possibly TRBD1 (5 bases). The V gene's germline CDR1 is SGHRS and CDR2 YFSETQ. The CDR3 length is 13 residues. The germline V and J ends were trimmed by 5 bases and 5 bases, with 13 bases remaining between them. The CDR3 region is CASRSGIGETQYF. CDR3 DNA: TGCGCCAGCAGGTCAGGGATCGGGGAGACCCAGTACTTC.

The chain uses TRBV2 and TRBJ2-5; 7 bases match TRBD2. V was pared by 5 bases and J by 7 bases, with 10 bases of the junction left unmatched. This CDR3 contains 14 residues. Germline loops: CDR1 SNHLY, CDR2 FYNNEI. In nucleotides, the CDR3 is TGTGCCAGCAGTTCCGGTGGGGGGGTCTGGACCCAGTACTTC. Protein: CASSSGGGVWTQYF.

With respect to this clone: The sample holds other DNA sequences that translate to the same CDR3. J is TRBJ1-6 and V is TRBV5-1, with 7 bases fitting TRBD1. V shed 0 bases, J shed 10 bases, and the junction held 4 bases outside the gene matches. Germline V lookup: CDR1 SGHRS, CDR2 YFSETQ. This CDR3 region has 14 residues. DNA for the CDR3: TGCGCCAGCAGCTTGGGGCAGGGGGGATCACCCCTCCACTTT. Translating gives CASSLGQGGSPLHF. The complete variable domain, with remaining parts taken from reference TRBV5-1 and TRBJ1-6, reads KAGVTQTPRYLIKTRGQQVTLSCSPISGHRSVSWYQQTPGQGLQFLFEYFSETQRNKGNFPGRFSGRQFSNSRSEMNVSTLELGDSALYLCASSLGQGGSPLHFGNGTRLTVT.

Comment on this clone: Its ends do not fully match the called genes, so a read error is possible. The gene calls are TRBV28 and TRBJ1-5; D remains ambiguous. Germline V CDR1 and CDR2: MDHEN, SYDVKM. This CDR3 has 14 residues. The CDR3 loop reads CASNLSGRNQPQHF. CDR3 coding DNA: TGTGCCAGCAATTTATCCGGGAGGAATCAGCCCCAGCATTTT.

The chain couples TRBV19 to TRBJ1-1; D is ambiguous. Germline assignment: CDR1 LNHDA and CDR2 SQIVND (reference sequence). The CDR3 has 13 amino acids. The V end was cut by 6 bases, the J end by 1 base, with 9 bases between. This CDR3 is CASSPRTNTEAFF. CDR3 bases: TGTGCCAGTAGCCCTCGTACGAACACTGAAGCTTTCTTT. Full variable domain (remainder filled in from reference TRBV19 and TRBJ1-1): DGGITQSPKYLFRKEGQNVTLSCEQNLNHDAMYWYRQDPGQGLRLIYYSQIVNDFQKGDIAEGYSVSREKKESFPLTVTSAQKNPTAFYLCASSPRTNTEAFFGQGTRLTVV.